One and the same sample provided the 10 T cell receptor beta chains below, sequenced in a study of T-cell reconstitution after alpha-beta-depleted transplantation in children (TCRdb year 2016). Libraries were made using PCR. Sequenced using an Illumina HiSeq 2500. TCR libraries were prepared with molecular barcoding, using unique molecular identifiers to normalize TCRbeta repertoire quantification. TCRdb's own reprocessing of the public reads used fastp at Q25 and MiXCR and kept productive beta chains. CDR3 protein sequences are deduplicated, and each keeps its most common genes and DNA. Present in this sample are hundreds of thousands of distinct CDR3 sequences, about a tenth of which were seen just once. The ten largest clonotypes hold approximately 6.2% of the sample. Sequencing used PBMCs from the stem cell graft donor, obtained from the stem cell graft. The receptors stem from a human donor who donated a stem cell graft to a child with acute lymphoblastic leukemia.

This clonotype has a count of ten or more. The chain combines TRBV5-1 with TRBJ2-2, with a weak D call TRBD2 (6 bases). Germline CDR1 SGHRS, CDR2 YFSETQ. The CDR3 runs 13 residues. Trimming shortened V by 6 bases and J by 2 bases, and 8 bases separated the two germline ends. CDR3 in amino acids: CASMRGNTGELFF. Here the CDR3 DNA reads TGCGCCAGCATGCGGGGAAACACCGGGGAGCTGTTTTTT. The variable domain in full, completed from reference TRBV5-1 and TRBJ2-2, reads KAGVTQTPRYLIKTRGQQVTLSCSPISGHRSVSWYQQTPGQGLQFLFEYFSETQRNKGNFPGRFSGRQFSNSRSEMNVSTLELGDSALYLCASMRGNTGELFFGEGSRLTVL.

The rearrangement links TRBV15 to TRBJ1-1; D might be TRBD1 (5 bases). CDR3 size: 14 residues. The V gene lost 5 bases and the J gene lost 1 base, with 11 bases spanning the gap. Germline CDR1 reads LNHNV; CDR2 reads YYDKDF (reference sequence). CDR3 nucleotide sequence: TGTGCCACCAGCCCCCCAGACAGGAACACTGAAGCTTTCTTT. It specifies CATSPPDRNTEAFF.

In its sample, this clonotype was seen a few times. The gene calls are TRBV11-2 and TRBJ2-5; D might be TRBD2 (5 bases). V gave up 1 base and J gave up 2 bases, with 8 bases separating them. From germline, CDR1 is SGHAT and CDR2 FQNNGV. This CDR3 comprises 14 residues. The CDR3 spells CASSLVPGQETQYF. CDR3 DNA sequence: TGTGCCAGCAGCTTAGTACCGGGACAAGAGACCCAGTACTTC.

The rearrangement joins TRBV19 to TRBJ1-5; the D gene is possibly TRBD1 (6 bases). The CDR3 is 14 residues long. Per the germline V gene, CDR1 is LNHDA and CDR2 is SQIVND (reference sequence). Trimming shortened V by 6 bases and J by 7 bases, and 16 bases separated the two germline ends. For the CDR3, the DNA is TGTGCCAGTAGACTACACAGGGAAGGGCAGCCCCAGCATTTT. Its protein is CASRLHREGQPQHF.

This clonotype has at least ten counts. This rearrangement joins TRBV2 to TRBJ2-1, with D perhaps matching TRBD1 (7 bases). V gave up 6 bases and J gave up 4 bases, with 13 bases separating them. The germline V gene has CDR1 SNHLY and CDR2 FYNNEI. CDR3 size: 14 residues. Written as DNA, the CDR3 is TGTGCCAGCAGGCACAGGGGAGGATACAATGAGCAGTTCTTC. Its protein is CASRHRGGYNEQFF.

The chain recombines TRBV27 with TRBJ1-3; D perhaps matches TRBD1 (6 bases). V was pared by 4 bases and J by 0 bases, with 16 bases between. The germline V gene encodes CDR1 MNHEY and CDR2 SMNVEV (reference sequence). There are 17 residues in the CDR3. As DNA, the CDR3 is TGTGCCAGCAGTTCGCTACAGGGCTGGGGCTCTGGAAACACCATATATTTT. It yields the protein CASSSLQGWGSGNTIYF.

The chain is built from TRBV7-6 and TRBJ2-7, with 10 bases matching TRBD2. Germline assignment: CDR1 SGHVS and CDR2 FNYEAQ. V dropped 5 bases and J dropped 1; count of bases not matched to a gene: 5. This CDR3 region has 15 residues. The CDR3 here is CASSQTSGASYEQYF. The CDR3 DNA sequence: TGTGCCAGCAGCCAAACTAGCGGGGCGTCCTACGAGCAGTACTTC.

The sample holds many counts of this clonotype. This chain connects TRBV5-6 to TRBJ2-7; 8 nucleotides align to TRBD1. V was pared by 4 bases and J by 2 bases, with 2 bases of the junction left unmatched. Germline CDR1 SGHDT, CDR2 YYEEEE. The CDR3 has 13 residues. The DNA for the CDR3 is TGTGCCAGCAGCCCACAGGGGGCCTACGAGCAGTACTTC. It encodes CASSPQGAYEQYF. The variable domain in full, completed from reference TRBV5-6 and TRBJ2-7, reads DAGVTQSPTHLIKTRGQQVTLRCSPKSGHDTVSWYQQALGQGPQFIFQYYEEEERQRGNFPDRFSGHQFPNYSSELNVNALLLGDSALYLCASSPQGAYEQYFGPGTRLTVT.

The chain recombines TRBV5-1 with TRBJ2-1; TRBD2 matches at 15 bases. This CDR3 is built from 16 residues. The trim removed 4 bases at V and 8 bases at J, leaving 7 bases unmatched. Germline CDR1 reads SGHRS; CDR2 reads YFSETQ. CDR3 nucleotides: TGCGCCAGCAGCGATGAGGGACTAGCGGGGGGATATGAGCAGTTCTTC. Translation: CASSDEGLAGGYEQFF.

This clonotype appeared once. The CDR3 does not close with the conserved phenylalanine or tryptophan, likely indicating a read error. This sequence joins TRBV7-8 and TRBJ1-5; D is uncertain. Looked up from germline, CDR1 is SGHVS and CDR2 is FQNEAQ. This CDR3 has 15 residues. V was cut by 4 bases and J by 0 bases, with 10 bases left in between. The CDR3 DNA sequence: TGTGCCAGCAGCTCGGAGAGGTTTAGCAATCAGCCCCAGCATTGT. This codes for CASSSERFSNQPQHC.